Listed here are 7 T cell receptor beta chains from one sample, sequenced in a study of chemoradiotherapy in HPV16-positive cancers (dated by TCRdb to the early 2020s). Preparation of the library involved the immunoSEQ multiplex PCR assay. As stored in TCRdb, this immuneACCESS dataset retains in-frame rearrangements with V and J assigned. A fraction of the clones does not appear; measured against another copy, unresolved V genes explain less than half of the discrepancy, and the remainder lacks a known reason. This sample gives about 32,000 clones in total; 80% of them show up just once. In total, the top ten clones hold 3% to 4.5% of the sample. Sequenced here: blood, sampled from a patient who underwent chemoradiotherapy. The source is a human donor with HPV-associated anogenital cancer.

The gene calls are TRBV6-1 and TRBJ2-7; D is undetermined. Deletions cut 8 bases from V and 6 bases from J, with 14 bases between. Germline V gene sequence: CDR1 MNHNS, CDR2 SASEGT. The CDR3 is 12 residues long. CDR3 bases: TGTGCCAGCGGAAGGTTAAAGGTCGAGCAGTACTTC. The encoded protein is CASGRLKVEQYF.

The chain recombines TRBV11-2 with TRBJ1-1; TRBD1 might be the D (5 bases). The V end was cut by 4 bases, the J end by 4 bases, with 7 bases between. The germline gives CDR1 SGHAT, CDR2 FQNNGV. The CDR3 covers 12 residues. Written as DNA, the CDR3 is TGTGCCAGCAGCTCCGGGGGCACTGAAGCTTTCTTT. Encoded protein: CASSSGGTEAFF.

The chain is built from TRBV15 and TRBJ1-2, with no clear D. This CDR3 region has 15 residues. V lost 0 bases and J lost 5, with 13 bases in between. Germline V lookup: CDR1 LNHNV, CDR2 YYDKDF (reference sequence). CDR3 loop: CATSRDRSSSYGYTF. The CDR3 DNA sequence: TGTGCCACCAGCAGAGACAGGAGCTCTAGTTATGGCTACACCTTC.

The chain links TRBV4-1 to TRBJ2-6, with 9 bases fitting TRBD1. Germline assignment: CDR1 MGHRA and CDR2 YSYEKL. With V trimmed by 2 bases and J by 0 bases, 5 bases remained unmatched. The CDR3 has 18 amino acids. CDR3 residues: CASSQPGQGNSGANVLTF. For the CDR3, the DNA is TGCGCCAGCAGCCAACCGGGACAGGGTAACTCTGGGGCCAACGTCCTGACTTTC.

CDR3 sequence reads: CASTTSGGRGTDTQYF. The CDR3 DNA reads as TGTGCCAGCACCACCTCGGGGGGGCGGGGCACAGATACGCAGTATTTT. The J gene is TRBJ2-3, the V gene TRBV2; TRBD2 matches 8 bases. The CDR3 has 16 amino acids. The germline CDR1 and CDR2 sequences are SNHLY and FYNNEI. J lost 1 base, V lost 7 bases, and 10 bases had no gene match.

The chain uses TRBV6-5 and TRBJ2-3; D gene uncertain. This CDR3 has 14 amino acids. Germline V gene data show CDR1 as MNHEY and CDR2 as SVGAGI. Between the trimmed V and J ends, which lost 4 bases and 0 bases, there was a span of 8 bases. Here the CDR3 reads CASSLSTSTDTQYF. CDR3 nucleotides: TGTGCCAGCAGTTTATCGACTAGCACAGATACGCAGTATTTT.

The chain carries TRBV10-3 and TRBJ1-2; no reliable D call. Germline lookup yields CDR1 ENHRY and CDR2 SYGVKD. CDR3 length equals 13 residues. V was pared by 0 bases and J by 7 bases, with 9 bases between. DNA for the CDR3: TGTGCCATCAGTGAGTCGGGAGGGTTTGGCTACACCTTC. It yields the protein CAISESGGFGYTF.